This T cell receptor (beta chain) was sequenced for a study of blood T cell repertoires in COVID-19. Study in general: PBMCs, B-cell-depleted T cells, or T cells provided the cDNA or gDNA that made up the material.

Original methodology: Estimates of nucleated cell counts were drawn from the amplification of reference gene primers. The table came from immunoSEQ multiplex PCR; TCRdb's copy has only in-frame clones and leaves some out. The V and J calls and the clone size are those of that table, but D and trimming were determined from the DNA. The table lists over 250,000 clones, over 75% of them singletons, with about an eighth in the top ten. Germline V gene sequence: CDR1 SGHTA, CDR2 FQGNSA. Trimming took off 6 bases at V and 3 bases at J, with 10 bases between the two ends. This CDR3 spans 13 amino acids. The chain couples TRBV7-2 to TRBJ2-3; TRBD2 is a possible D gene (5 bases). The TCR originated in a human donor in a cohort sampled during active COVID-19. Specimen: peripheral blood. As DNA, the CDR3 is TGTGCCAGCAGAAGATCGGGAACAGATACGCAGTATTTT. It yields the protein CASRRSGTDTQYF. Complete variable domain (other parts from reference TRBV7-2 and TRBJ2-3): GAGVSQSPSNKVTEKGKDVELRCDPISGHTALYWYRQSLGQGLEFLIYFQGNSAPDKSGLPSDRFSAERTGGSVSTLTIQRTQQEDSAVYLCASRRSGTDTQYFGPGTRLTVL.